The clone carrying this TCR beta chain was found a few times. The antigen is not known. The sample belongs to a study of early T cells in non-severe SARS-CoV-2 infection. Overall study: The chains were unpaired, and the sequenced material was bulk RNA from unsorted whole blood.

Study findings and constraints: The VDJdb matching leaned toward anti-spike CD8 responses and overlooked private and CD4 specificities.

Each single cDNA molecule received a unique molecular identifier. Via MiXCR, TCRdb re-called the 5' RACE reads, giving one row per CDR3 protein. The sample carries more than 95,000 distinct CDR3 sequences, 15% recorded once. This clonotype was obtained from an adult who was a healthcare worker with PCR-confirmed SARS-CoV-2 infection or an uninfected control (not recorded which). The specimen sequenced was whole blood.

The CDR3 region has the DNA TGTGCCAGTAGTACTCAATTTAACACCGGGGAGCTGTTTTTT. Translated: CASSTQFNTGELFF. The chain combines TRBV19 with TRBJ2-2, with unresolved D. The CDR3 totals 14 residues. Germline-derived CDR1 and CDR2 are LNHDA and SQIVND (reference sequence). The V end was cut by 4 bases, the J end by 2 bases, with 8 bases between.